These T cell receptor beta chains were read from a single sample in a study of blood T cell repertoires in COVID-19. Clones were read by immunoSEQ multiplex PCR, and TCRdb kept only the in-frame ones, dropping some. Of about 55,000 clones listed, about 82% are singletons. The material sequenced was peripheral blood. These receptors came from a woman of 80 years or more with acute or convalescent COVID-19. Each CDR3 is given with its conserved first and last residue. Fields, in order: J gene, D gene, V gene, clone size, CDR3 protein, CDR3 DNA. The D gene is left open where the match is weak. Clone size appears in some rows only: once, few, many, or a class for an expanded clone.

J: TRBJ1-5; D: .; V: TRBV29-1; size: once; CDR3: CSVRQGNQPQHF; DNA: TGCAGCGTTCGGCAGGGAAATCAGCCCCAGCATTTT
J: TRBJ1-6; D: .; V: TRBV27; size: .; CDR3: CASSRQAGRLYNSPLHF; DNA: TGTGCCAGCAGCCGCCAGGCGGGAAGACTCTATAATTCACCCCTCCACTTT
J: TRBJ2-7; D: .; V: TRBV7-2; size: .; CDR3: CASSLRTVGTYEQYF; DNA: TGTGCCAGCAGCTTAAGGACAGTTGGAACCTACGAGCAGTACTTC
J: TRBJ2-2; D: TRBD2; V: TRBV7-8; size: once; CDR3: CASSSTSGRTGELFF; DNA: TGTGCCAGCAGCTCGACTAGCGGGAGAACCGGGGAGCTGTTTTTT
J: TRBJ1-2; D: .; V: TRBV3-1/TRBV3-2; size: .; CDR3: CASSLDSPYGYTF; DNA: TGTGCCAGCAGCCTGGACAGCCCCTATGGCTACACCTTC
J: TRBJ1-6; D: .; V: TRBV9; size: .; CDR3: CASSVAGGEGNSPLHF; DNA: TGTGCCAGCAGCGTAGCGGGGGGGGAAGGTAATTCACCCCTCCACTTT
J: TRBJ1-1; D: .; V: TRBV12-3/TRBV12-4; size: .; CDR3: CASSLNFEAEAFF; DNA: TGTGCCAGCAGTTTAAACTTCGAGGCTGAAGCTTTCTTT
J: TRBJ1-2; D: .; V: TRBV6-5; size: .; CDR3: CASSYLDGVTGYTF; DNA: TGTGCCAGCAGTTACCTCGACGGCGTGACAGGCTACACCTTC
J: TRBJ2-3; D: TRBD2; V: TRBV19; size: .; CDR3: CASRRESHRTDTQYF; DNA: TGTGCCAGTAGGCGGGAGAGCCACCGCACAGATACGCAGTATTTT
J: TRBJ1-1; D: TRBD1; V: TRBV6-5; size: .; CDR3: CASIGQARAEAFF; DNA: TGTGCCAGCATCGGACAGGCAAGGGCTGAAGCTTTCTTT
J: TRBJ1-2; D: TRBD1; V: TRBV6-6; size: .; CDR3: CASSPGQDFSGYTF; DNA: TGTGCCAGCAGTCCTGGACAGGACTTCAGTGGCTACACCTTC
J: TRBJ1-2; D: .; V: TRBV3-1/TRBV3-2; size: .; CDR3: CASSRRREGYTF; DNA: TGTGCCAGCAGCCGCCGCAGGGAAGGCTACACCTTC
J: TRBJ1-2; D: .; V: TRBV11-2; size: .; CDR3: CASSTTTGGYTF; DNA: TGTGCCAGCAGCACAACGACAGGTGGCTACACCTTC
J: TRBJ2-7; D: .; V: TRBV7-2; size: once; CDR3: CASSLSSYEQYF; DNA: TGTGCCAGCAGCTTATCGTCCTACGAGCAGTACTTC
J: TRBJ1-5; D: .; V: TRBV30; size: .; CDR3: CAWSVRGNQPQHF; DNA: TGTGCCTGGAGTGTACGGGGTAATCAGCCCCAGCATTTT
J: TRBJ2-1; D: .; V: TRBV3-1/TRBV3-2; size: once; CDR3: CASSRVAAEQFF; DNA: TGTGCCAGCAGCCGGGTCGCGGCTGAGCAGTTCTTC
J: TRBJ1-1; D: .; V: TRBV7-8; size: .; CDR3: CASSFTEMNTEAFF; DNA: TGTGCCAGCAGCTTTACAGAGATGAACACTGAAGCTTTCTTT
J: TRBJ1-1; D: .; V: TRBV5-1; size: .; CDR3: CASSSGRVNTEAFF; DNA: TGCGCCAGCAGCAGTGGGAGGGTTAACACTGAAGCTTTCTTT
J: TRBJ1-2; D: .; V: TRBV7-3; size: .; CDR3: CASSENVRTGYTF; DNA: TGTGCCAGCAGCGAAAACGTGCGAACCGGCTACACCTTC
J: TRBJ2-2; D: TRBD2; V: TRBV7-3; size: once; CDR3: CASSRTSGRFSNTGELFF; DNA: TGTGCCAGCAGCCGGACTAGCGGGAGGTTCTCGAACACCGGGGAGCTGTTTTTT
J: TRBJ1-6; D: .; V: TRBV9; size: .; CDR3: CASSEQGNDSPLHF; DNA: TGTGCCAGCAGTGAGCAGGGGAATGATTCACCCCTCCACTTT
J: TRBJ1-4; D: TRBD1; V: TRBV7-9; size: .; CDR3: CASSPGQVSTNEKLFF; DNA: TGTGCCAGCAGTCCGGGACAGGTCTCAACTAATGAAAAACTGTTTTTT
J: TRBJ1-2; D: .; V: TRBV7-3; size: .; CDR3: CASSFQGSTF; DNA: TGTGCCAGCAGCTTCCAGGGGTCCACCTTC
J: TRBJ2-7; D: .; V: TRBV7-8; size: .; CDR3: CASRLGQGYEQYF; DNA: TGTGCCAGCAGACTCGGGCAGGGTTACGAGCAGTACTTC
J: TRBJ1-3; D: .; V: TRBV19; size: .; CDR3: CASSQGYSGNTIYF; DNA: TGTGCCAGTAGCCAGGGTTACTCTGGAAACACCATATATTTT
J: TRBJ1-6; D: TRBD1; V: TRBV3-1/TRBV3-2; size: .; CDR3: CASSLGQGRGNNSPLHF; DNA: TGTGCCAGCAGCCTGGGACAGGGGAGGGGGAATAATTCACCCCTCCACTTT
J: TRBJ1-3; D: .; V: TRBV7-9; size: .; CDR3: CASRSDSSGNTIYF; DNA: TGTGCCAGCAGATCGGACAGCTCTGGAAACACCATATATTTT
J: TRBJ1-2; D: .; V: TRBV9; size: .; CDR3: CASSVGQHYGYTF; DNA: TGTGCCAGCAGCGTTGGACAGCACTATGGCTACACCTTC
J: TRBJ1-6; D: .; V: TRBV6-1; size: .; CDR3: CASSEVVRVFPNSPLHF; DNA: TGTGCCAGCAGTGAAGTCGTACGGGTCTTTCCTAATTCACCCCTCCACTTT
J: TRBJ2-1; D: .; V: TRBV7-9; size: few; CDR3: CATKEGGPYNEQFF; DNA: TGTGCCACGAAGGAGGGAGGACCGTACAATGAGCAGTTCTTC
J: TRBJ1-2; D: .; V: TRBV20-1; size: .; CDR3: CSASSQGLRNLGYGYTF; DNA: TGCAGTGCTAGTAGTCAGGGGCTACGGAACCTCGGGTATGGCTACACCTTC
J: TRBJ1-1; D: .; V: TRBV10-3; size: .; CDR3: CAISRTEMNTEAFF; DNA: TGTGCCATCAGTCGGACAGAAATGAACACTGAAGCTTTCTTT
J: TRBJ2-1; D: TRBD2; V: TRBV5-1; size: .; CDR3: CASTPSGGTSGRDSCFF; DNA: TGCGCCAGCACTCCGAGTGGGGGGACTAGCGGGAGGGATTCTTGCTTCTTC
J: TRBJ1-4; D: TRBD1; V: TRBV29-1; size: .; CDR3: CSVVTGGMGTNEKLFF; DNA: TGCAGCGTTGTCACAGGGGGTATGGGAACTAATGAAAAACTGTTTTTT
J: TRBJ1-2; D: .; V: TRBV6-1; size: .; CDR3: CASSETGLYGYTF; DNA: TGTGCCAGCAGTGAAACAGGCCTCTACGGCTACACCTTC
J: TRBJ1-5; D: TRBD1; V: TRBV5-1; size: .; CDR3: CASSSGTGNQPQHF; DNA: TGCGCCAGCAGCTCCGGGACAGGCAATCAGCCCCAGCATTTT
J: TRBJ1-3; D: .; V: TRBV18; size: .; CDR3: CASSPMEIAANTIYF; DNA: TGTGCCAGCTCACCGATGGAGATCGCAGCAAACACCATATATTTT
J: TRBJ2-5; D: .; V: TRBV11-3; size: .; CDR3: CASSLGAAETQYF; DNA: TGTGCCAGCAGCTTAGGAGCCGCGGAGACCCAGTACTTC
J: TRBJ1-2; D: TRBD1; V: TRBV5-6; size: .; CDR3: CASSPGTENGYTF; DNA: TGTGCCAGCAGCCCCGGGACAGAGAATGGCTACACCTTC
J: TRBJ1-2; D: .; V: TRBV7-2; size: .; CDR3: CASSLRDRNGYTF; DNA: TGTGCCAGCAGCTTACGGGATAGGAATGGCTACACCTTC
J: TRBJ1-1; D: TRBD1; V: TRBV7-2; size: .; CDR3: CASSPRQGGNTEAFF; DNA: TGTGCCAGCAGCCCGCGACAGGGAGGGAACACTGAAGCTTTCTTT
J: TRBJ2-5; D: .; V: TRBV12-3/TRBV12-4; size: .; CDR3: CASRAAKETQYF; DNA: TGTGCCAGCAGGGCGGCGAAAGAGACCCAGTACTTC
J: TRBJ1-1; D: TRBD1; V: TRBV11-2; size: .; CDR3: CASSLGTENTEAFF; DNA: TGTGCCAGCAGCTTGGGGACAGAGAACACTGAAGCTTTCTTT
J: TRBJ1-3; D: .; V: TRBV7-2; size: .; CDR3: CASSLGGSAGNTIYF; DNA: TGTGCCAGCAGCTTAGGAGGGTCTGCCGGAAACACCATATATTTT
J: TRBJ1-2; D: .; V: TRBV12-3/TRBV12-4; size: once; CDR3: CASSVDWNYGYTF; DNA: TGTGCCAGCAGTGTAGACTGGAACTATGGCTACACCTTC